The entry that follows covers one TCR beta chain sequence. The specificity of this receptor is unknown. No per-base quality is available; no much larger clone lies one base away. V is pared back by 1 base and J by 5 bases, with 14 bases lying between the germline termini. The CDR3 starts with the cysteine, ends with the phenylalanine, and has 15 residues. Only the CDR3 DNA is retained, 45 bases long and in frame from the first base. The sample belongs to a study of spatial heterogeneity in lung cancer (dated by TCRdb to between 2018 and 2020). About the investigation overall: More beta-chain than alpha-chain transcripts were consistently detected, likely reflecting higher beta-chain transcript abundance. Both alpha and beta chains were TCR-sequenced in around 220 tumor regions, 64 matched nontumor lung samples and 45 to 60 PBMC samples obtained at surgery. TCR repertoire features were related to nonsynonymous mutation counts determined by whole-exome sequencing of tumor tissue. TCR alpha and beta repertoires were quantitatively compared across multiple tumor regions, matched nontumor lung and blood in non-small cell lung cancer. In the raw uncorrected reads, each unique combination of TCR and UMI appeared more than ten times on average. The investigation overall reported the following: Additional single-cell paired TCR alpha and beta sequencing was considered necessary to confirm, at a functional level, the hypothesis that regional TCRs recognize regional mutations. Ubiquitous expanded tumor TCRs were found in blood more often at tumor resection than at routine follow-up.

Library creation used 5' RACE. These reads were obtained on a NextSeq 500. In the TCR library protocol, a unique molecular identifier was attached to each TCR cDNA molecule so that PCR and sequencing errors could be corrected. Per the authors' processing: TCR identification, UMI-based error correction and CDR3 extraction were performed with Decombinator tools. TCRs above a frequency of 2 per 1,000, corresponding to the top 1% of the tumor frequency distribution, were defined as expanded. Renyi diversity was calculated using the R vegan package after each repertoire was subsampled 100 times to 5,000 TCRs. To build CDR3 similarity networks, amino acid triplet string-kernel similarity was used, and CDR3s were connected when their pairwise similarity was above 0.82. TCRdb reprocessing: public reads trimmed at Q25 with fastp, clones called with MiXCR, in-frame beta chains kept. Each entry is one CDR3 protein sequence, shown with its most common DNA and genes. What appears here as the V and J calls and clone size reflects TCRdb's work, not the paper's. This sample holds roughly 39,000 distinct CDR3 sequences; around 7.5% were observed only once. The ten most abundant clones make up roughly 28% of the sample.

The label giving this sample's time point can be read as: sample taken at primary tumor resection. For TCR sequencing, whole RNA was extracted from tumor and nontumor lung tissue, or from cryopreserved PBMC samples, and no cell sorting was done. Samples were obtained from over 70 patients with early-stage, untreated non-small cell lung cancer from the lung TRACERx cohort. Patients were selected for TCR sequencing only if sufficient RNA was available from at least two tumor regions. This sequence uses TRBV12-3 or TRBV12-4 and TRBJ2-5; the D gene could be TRBD1 or TRBD2, each one agreeing over 6 bases. The clonotype comes from a male donor with early-stage non-small cell lung cancer. The starting material was PBMCs, obtained at surgery. The bases read TGTGCCAGCAGTTTAGGGGGGGCGGTTCCGGAGACCCAGTACTTC. This sequence encodes CASSLGGAVPETQYF.